A selection of T cell receptor beta chains follows, all from one sample in a study of T cells in Graves' hyperthyroidism and ophthalmopathy. TCRdb reprocessed the multiplex PCR reads via MiXCR and lists one record per CDR3 protein. The sample has 650,000 to 800,000 distinct CDR3 sequences, 45% seen once; the top ten hold less than 9%. The sample comprised peripheral blood or thyroid tissue (not recorded which). Receptors were obtained from an adult man with Graves' disease, either hyperthyroidism or ophthalmopathy (not recorded which). Both conserved end residues are part of each CDR3. A D gene is named only where the DNA matches it firmly. Clone size appears in some rows only: once, few, many, or a class for an expanded clone.

TRBJ1-4 | - | TRBV5-1 | - | 15 | TGCGCCAGCACCCTTGGAGGCGGGGGAGGCGAAAAACTGTTTTTT | CASTLGGGGGEKLFF
TRBJ2-7 | few | TRBV7-2 | TRBD1 | 16 | TGTGCCAGCAGCTCTTACCTTGGACAGGCTACCTACGAGCAGTACTTC | CASSSYLGQATYEQYF
TRBJ2-7 | few | TRBV2 | TRBD1 | 15 | TGTGCCAGCAGGGCCGGGGACAGGGGGTTCGCCGAGCAGTACTTC | CASRAGDRGFAEQYF
TRBJ1-6 | many | TRBV29-1 | TRBD1 | 13 | TGCAGCGCGAAAGGACAGGGTAATTCACCCCTCCACTTT | CSAKGQGNSPLHF
TRBJ1-2 | - | TRBV12-3/TRBV12-4 | - | 13 | TGTGCCAGCAGTTCGGACCGCCGTGGGCGCTACACCTTC | CASSSDRRGRYTF
TRBJ1-2 | - | TRBV12-3/TRBV12-4 | TRBD1 | 14 | TGTGCCAGCAGTCGCAGGGGGCTGAGGGATGGCTACACCTTC | CASSRRGLRDGYTF
TRBJ2-7 | many | TRBV7-9 | - | 13 | TGTGCCAGCAGCCCGGGACGGGTCTTAGAGCAGTACTTC | CASSPGRVLEQYF
TRBJ1-3 | many | TRBV9 | TRBD1 | 16 | TGTGCCAGCAGCGTACAGGGACAGACCTCTGGAAACACCATATATTTT | CASSVQGQTSGNTIYF
TRBJ1-1 | few | TRBV20-1 | - | 16 | TGCAGTGCTAGAGGTCGATCGGGACTCAAGAACACTGAAGCTTTCTTT | CSARGRSGLKNTEAFF
TRBJ2-7 | many | TRBV6-5 | TRBD1 | 14 | TGTGCCAGCAGTCCGTCGACAGGGGGAAGTGAGCAGTACTTC | CASSPSTGGSEQYF
TRBJ2-2 | - | TRBV7-3 | - | 16 | TGTGCCAGCAGCTTAACCGGGACAACGAACACCGGGGGGCTGTTTTTT | CASSLTGTTNTGGLFF
TRBJ1-5 | - | TRBV5-1 | - | 14 | TGCGCCAGCAGCTTAACGGGGGCTAGTCAGCCCCAGCATTTT | CASSLTGASQPQHF
TRBJ1-3 | - | TRBV5-4 | TRBD1 | 16 | TGTGCCAGCAGTCCGACACAGGGGGGACTAGGAAACACCATATATTTT | CASSPTQGGLGNTIYF
TRBJ1-5 | - | TRBV7-6 | TRBD1 | 12 | TGTGCCAGCAGCCTGGGACAGGAGCCCCAGCATTTT | CASSLGQEPQHF
TRBJ1-1 | - | TRBV29-1 | - | 9 | TGCAGCGTTGAACCTACAGGGACTTTT | CSVEPTGTF
TRBJ2-3 | - | TRBV7-3 | TRBD2 | 18 | TGTGCCAGCAGCCTGACTAGCGGGGGGCCCAAGAGCACAGATACGCAGTATTTT | CASSLTSGGPKSTDTQYF
TRBJ1-2 | - | TRBV19 | - | 16 | TGTGCCGGTAGCTCTCTCGGGGCGGTGGCTAACTATGGCTACACCTTC | CAGSSLGAVANYGYTF
TRBJ1-5 | many | TRBV13 | - | 14 | TGTGCCAGCAGCTCGGGACGGAGCAATCAGCCCCAGCATTTT | CASSSGRSNQPQHF